The sequence of this T cell receptor (beta chain) was determined in a study of blood T cell repertoires in COVID-19. Authors' data handling: Quantification of nucleated cells was approximated via reference gene primer amplification. The data were produced by immunoSEQ multiplex PCR, yet TCRdb's version contains in-frame clones alone and is incomplete. V and J calls plus clone size are reproduced from that table; the DNA served to infer D and trimming. The data show 250,000 to 300,000 clones, around 83% seen once. Cohort placement rested on clinical history that participants reported themselves. Contact with a PCR-confirmed or clinician-diagnosed COVID-19 case occurred within 2 weeks of entry. The CDR3 totals 16 residues. The ends were cut back, 8 bases at V and 0 bases at J, with 19 bases in the middle. The germline V gene has CDR1 MDHEN and CDR2 SYDVKM.

V gene TRBV28 combines with J gene TRBJ1-2; D perhaps matches TRBD1 (6 bases). The clonotype was recovered from a woman aged 50 to 60 who had been exposed to COVID-19. Sequencing was done on a sample of PBMCs or T cells enriched from blood (not recorded which). CDR3 sequence reads: CASGGGPSRSNYGYTF. CDR3 DNA sequence: TGTGCCAGCGGGGGGGGGCCGTCAAGATCTAACTATGGCTACACCTTC.